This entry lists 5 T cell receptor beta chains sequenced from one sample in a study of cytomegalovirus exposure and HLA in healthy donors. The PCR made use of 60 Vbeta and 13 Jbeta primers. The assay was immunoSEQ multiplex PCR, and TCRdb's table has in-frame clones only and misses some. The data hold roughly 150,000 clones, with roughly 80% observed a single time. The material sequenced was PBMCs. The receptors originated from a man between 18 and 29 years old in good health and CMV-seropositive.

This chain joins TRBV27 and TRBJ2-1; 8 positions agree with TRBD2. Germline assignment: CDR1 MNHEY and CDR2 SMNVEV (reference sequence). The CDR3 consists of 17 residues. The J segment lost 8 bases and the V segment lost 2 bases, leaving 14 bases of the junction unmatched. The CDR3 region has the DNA TGTGCCAGCAGTTTAAGGCTAGCGGGCGATACAATGTATGAGCAGTTCTTC. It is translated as CASSLRLAGDTMYEQFF.

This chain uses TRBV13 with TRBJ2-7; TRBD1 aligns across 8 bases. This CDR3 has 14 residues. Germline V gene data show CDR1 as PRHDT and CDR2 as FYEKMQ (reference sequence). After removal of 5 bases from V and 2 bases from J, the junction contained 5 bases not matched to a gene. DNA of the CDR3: TGTGCCAGCAGCCCTACAGGGGGTACCTACGAGCAGTACTTC. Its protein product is CASSPTGGTYEQYF.

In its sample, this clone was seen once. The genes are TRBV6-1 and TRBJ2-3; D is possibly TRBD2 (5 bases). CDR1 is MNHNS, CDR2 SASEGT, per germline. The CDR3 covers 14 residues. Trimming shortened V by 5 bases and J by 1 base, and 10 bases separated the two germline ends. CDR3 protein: CASSQTRGTDTQYF. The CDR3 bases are TGTGCCAGCAGTCAAACGAGGGGCACAGATACGCAGTATTTT.

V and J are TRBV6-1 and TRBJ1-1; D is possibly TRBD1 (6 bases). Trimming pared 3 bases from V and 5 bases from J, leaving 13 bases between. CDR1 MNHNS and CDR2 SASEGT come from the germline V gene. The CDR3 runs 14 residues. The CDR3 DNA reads TGTGCCAGCAGTGACAAAAACAGGGATACTGAAGCTTTCTTT. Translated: CASSDKNRDTEAFF.

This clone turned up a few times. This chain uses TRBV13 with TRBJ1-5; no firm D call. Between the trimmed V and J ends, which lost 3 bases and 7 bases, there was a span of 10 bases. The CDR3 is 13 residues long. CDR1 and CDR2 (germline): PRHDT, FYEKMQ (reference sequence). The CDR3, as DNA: TGTGCCAGCAGCTTTATGGGCCACCAGCCCCAGCATTTT. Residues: CASSFMGHQPQHF.